This T cell receptor (beta chain) was documented in a study of blood T cell repertoires in COVID-19. At the level of the study: The origin of the acute and convalescent COVID-19 samples was the United States, Italy and Spain. From T cells, B-cell-depleted T cells, or PBMCs came the material, which was cDNA or gDNA.

CDR3 size: 13 residues. The V gene lost 7 bases and the J gene lost 8 bases, with 14 bases spanning the gap. Per germline, CDR1 MNHNY and CDR2 SVGAGI (reference sequence). Source study methods: Nucleated cell number was recorded as an estimate derived from reference gene primer amplification. Assay used: immunoSEQ multiplex PCR; TCRdb lists only in-frame clones, some missing. That table furnishes V, J and clone size, whereas the DNA furnished D and trimming. Counted here are tens of thousands of clones, roughly 87% occurring once; the ten biggest clones make up around 15%. This clonotype was obtained from a woman at least 80 years old with acute or convalescent COVID-19. V gene TRBV6-6 combines with J gene TRBJ1-4, with a possible D match to TRBD1 (5 bases). The specimen sequenced was peripheral blood. The CDR3 nucleotides read TGTGCCAGCAACCGCGGGGCGCGGGAAAAACTGTTTTTT. Its translation is CASNRGAREKLFF.